The source of this TCR beta chain is a study of metastatic and nonmetastatic thyroid tumors. Study details: The comparison covered peripheral blood and tumor or nodule tissue in malignant and benign thyroid patients.

Per the germline V gene, CDR1 is MNHNS and CDR2 is SASEGT. There are 13 residues in the CDR3. V lost 5 bases, J lost 1 base, and 2 bases stayed unmatched. Per the authors' pipeline: Differences in CDR3 between clinicopathological groups were drawn on to build a classifier intended to discriminate distant-metastatic papillary thyroid cancer patients. TCRdb re-clonotyped the PCR reads via MiXCR. The V and J calls and clone size are TCRdb's, not the authors'. This table has around 6,400 clones, approximately 15% appearing once. This clone was picked up a small number of times. All patients were treatment-naive before thyroid surgery.

This sequence was found in a male donor with papillary thyroid cancer or a benign thyroid nodule (not recorded which). Some clones in this sample may be carry-over from other donors' samples. The sample taken for sequencing was tumor tissue. The chain uses TRBV6-1 and TRBJ2-7, with TRBD1 matching over 7 bases. The chain's CDR3 is CASSKTGSYEQYF. The CDR3 DNA is TGTGCCAGCAGTAAGACAGGGTCCTACGAGCAGTACTTC.